This T cell receptor (beta chain) was profiled in a study of technical replicates of blood from a few donors. Using immunoSEQ multiplex PCR, the repertoire was profiled, and TCRdb retains in-frame clones only, with some absent. The data contain 95,000 or so clones, 95% of them singletons. This clone was seen a single time. This CDR3 is 14 amino acids long. The J segment lost 4 bases and the V segment lost 6 bases, leaving 6 bases of the junction unmatched. Germline loops: CDR1 ENHRY, CDR2 SYGVKD. The J gene is TRBJ1-1, the V gene TRBV10-3; 9 bases map to TRBD1. The receptor comes from a human donor in good health. Sequencing was carried out using T cells isolated from PBMCs. The CDR3 DNA sequence: TGTGCCATCAGAGGGACAGGGATCGGCACTGAAGCTTTCTTT. This gives the protein CAIRGTGIGTEAFF.